The clone carrying this T cell receptor beta chain was observed many times. Noted time point: newly diagnosed GD, antithyroid drugs for less than 3 months. From RNA extracted from PBMCs, the TCR library was made. Into tubes containing EDTA, approximately 9 milliliters of peripheral blood were drawn. The data belong to a study of regulatory T cells in long-lasting Graves disease. Arm-PCR of CDR3 regions and iRepertoire HTBI primers were used to build TCR beta libraries. TCRdb passed the multiplex PCR reads through MiXCR, listing each CDR3 protein once. The table has 400,000 to 450,000 distinct CDR3 sequences, 15% seen once; the top ten hold approximately 15%. Deletions cut 1 base from V and 3 bases from J, with 6 bases between. The CDR3 sequence is 13 residues long. Germline CDR1 and CDR2: SGHRS and YFSETQ. The sample was also linked to a second study, of T cells in Graves' hyperthyroidism and ophthalmopathy. This second study notes: RT-PCR in the first round (using the HTBI primer set) targeted the TCR CDR3. In the blood, most expanded thyroid clonotypes above 0.001 appeared as well. Researchers report that a 13 V-J model separated ophthalmopathy from stable hyperthyroidism.

This sequence joins TRBV5-1 and TRBJ2-3; D remains ambiguous. Sequenced here: peripheral blood mononuclear cells (PBMCs), sampled at new diagnosis, from a patient treated with antithyroid drugs. The clonotype comes from a woman aged 30 to 39 with Graves disease. The CDR3 loop reads CASSLRATDTQYF. CDR3 nucleotide sequence: TGCGCCAGCAGCTTGCGGGCGACAGATACGCAGTATTTT.